Following are 25 T cell receptor beta chains from one sample sequenced in a study of blood T cell repertoires in COVID-19. The protocol was immunoSEQ multiplex PCR, while the TCRdb copy is restricted to in-frame clones and leaves out a portion. The sample consists of 150,000 to 200,000 clones, 76% of them appearing once. The sequencing sample was made of PBMCs or T cells enriched from blood (not recorded which). Receptors originate from a woman between 50 and 59 years old with acute COVID-19.

The count of this clone is one. The chain is built from TRBV11-2 and TRBJ1-4, with D unresolved. The CDR3 sequence is 15 residues long. CDR1 is SGHAT, CDR2 FQNNGV, per germline. The germline V and J ends were trimmed by 4 bases and 6 bases, with 15 bases remaining between them. The chain's CDR3 is CASSSYRGRDEKLFF. CDR3 bases: TGTGCCAGCAGCTCCTACCGAGGGCGGGATGAAAAACTGTTTTTT. Full variable domain (outside the CDR3, taken from reference TRBV11-2 and TRBJ1-4): EAGVAQSPRYKIIEKRQSVAFWCNPISGHATLYWYQQILGQGPKLLIQFQNNGVVDDSQLPKDRFSAERLKGVDSTLKIQPAKLEDSAVYLCASSSYRGRDEKLFFGSGTQLSVL.

This clone is a singleton in its sample. The rearrangement links TRBV9 to TRBJ2-5; TRBD2 matches 7 bases. The J segment lost 9 bases and the V segment lost 5 bases, leaving 25 bases of the junction unmatched. Germline CDR1 is SGDLS and CDR2 is YYNGEE. The CDR3 extends over 18 amino acids. The CDR3 reads CASSPSGGGLASSRAQYF. For the CDR3, the DNA is TGTGCCAGCAGTCCAAGCGGCGGGGGTCTAGCGTCCTCAAGGGCCCAGTACTTC. The full variable domain, completed using reference TRBV9 and TRBJ2-5, is DSGVTQTPKHLITATGQRVTLRCSPRSGDLSVYWYQQSLDQGLQFLIQYYNGEERAKGNILERFSAQQFPDLHSELNLSSLELGDSALYFCASSPSGGGLASSRAQYFGPGTRLLVL.

This chain joins TRBV2 and TRBJ2-5, with 9 bases that match TRBD1. The CDR3 is 15 residues long. Germline V gives CDR1 SNHLY, CDR2 FYNNEI. With V trimmed by 10 bases and J by 0 bases, 9 bases remained unmatched. The CDR3 DNA is TGTGCCACCGGACAGGGGCAGACGTACCAAGAGACCCAGTACTTC. Protein sequence: CATGQGQTYQETQYF.

V and J are TRBV12-3 or TRBV12-4 and TRBJ1-5; a weak D match, TRBD1 (5 bases). The CDR3 length is 12 residues. Trimming took off 7 bases at V and 5 bases at J, with 9 bases between the two ends. CDR3 DNA sequence: TGTGCCAGCACGGGGGAGGATCAGCCCCAGCATTTT. Protein product: CASTGEDQPQHF.

The chain carries TRBV7-8 and TRBJ1-2; a weak D match, TRBD1 (6 bases). V lost 1 base and J lost 1, with 13 bases in between. The germline gives CDR1 SGHVS, CDR2 FQNEAQ. The CDR3 covers 16 residues. CDR3 in amino acids: CASSLGNRDINYGYTF. The CDR3, as DNA: TGTGCCAGCAGCTTAGGGAATCGGGACATTAACTATGGCTACACCTTC. Combining the CDR3 with reference TRBV7-8 and TRBJ1-2 gives the whole variable domain GAGVSQSPRYKVAKRGQDVALRCDPISGHVSLFWYQQALGQGPEFLTYFQNEAQLDKSGLPSDRFFAERPEGSVSTLKIQRTQQEDSAVYLCASSLGNRDINYGYTFGSGTRLTVV.

The rearrangement joins TRBV4-1 to TRBJ1-6; 7 bases are a match to TRBD1. Trimming cost V 0 bases and J 9 bases; bases outside gene matches: 8. Per germline, CDR1 MGHRA and CDR2 YSYEKL. CDR3 length: 16 amino acids. The chain's CDR3 is CASSQDFEQGFSPLHF. DNA for the CDR3: TGCGCCAGCAGCCAAGATTTTGAACAGGGGTTTTCACCCCTCCACTTT.

The rearrangement links TRBV6-6 to TRBJ2-1; 9 nucleotides line up with TRBD2. The CDR3 runs to 15 residues. Germline CDR1 reads MNHNY; CDR2 reads SVGAGI (reference sequence). The J segment lost 3 bases and the V segment lost 5 bases, leaving 5 bases of the junction unmatched. The CDR3 here is CASSPPSGDYNEQFF. CDR3 coding DNA: TGTGCCAGCAGTCCCCCTAGCGGGGACTACAATGAGCAGTTCTTC.

This clone was seen a few times. A much larger clone lies a single base off, so this may be a read error. The V and J genes are TRBV28 and TRBJ1-2, with D perhaps matching TRBD1 (5 bases). This CDR3 comprises 13 residues. Trimming left V 3 bases short and J 2 bases short, with 7 bases between. Germline CDR1 reads MDHEN; CDR2 reads SYDVKM. The CDR3 reads CASSFDSNYGYTF. The CDR3 DNA reads as TGTGCCAGCAGTTTCGACAGCAACTATGGCTACACCTTC.

This clone was recorded only once. The chain uses TRBV28 and TRBJ1-2; D may be TRBD1 (6 bases). The V gene lost 6 bases and the J gene lost 4 bases, with 21 bases spanning the gap. The CDR3 is 16 residues long. CDR1 and CDR2 (germline): MDHEN, SYDVKM. CDR3 residues: CASSLEVVGATYGYTF. Here the CDR3 DNA reads TGTGCCAGCAGCCTTGAGGTGGTGGGGGCTACCTATGGCTACACCTTC.

The chain recombines TRBV6-5 with TRBJ2-7; 9 bases align to TRBD1. Germline V gene sequence: CDR1 MNHEY, CDR2 SVGAGI. This CDR3 is 14 amino acids long. The V gene end was trimmed by 10 bases and the J gene end by 0 bases; junction bases not matched to a gene: 7. The CDR3 loop reads CATSRTGASYEQYV. The CDR3 DNA reads as TGTGCCACCTCAAGGACAGGGGCCTCCTACGAGCAGTACGTC.

The chain couples TRBV4-1 to TRBJ1-2; TRBD1 agrees at 8 bases. This CDR3 spans 16 amino acids. V shed 2 bases, J shed 4 bases, and the junction held 9 bases outside the gene matches. CDR1 is MGHRA, CDR2 YSYEKL, per germline. This chain's CDR3 is CASSQFSRTGPYGYTF. In DNA form, the CDR3 reads TGCGCCAGCAGCCAATTTTCAAGGACAGGGCCCTATGGCTACACCTTC.

This chain joins TRBV27 and TRBJ2-2; the match to TRBD2 covers 7 bases. This CDR3 has 16 amino acids. Germline trimming cut 1 base from V and 4 bases from J; bases unmatched to any gene: 6. Per germline, CDR1 MNHEY and CDR2 SMNVEV (reference sequence). The CDR3 DNA reads TGTGCCAGCAGTTTATTGGGGGGGGTGGGCACCGGGGAGCTGTTTTTT. This gives the protein CASSLLGGVGTGELFF.

The chain combines TRBV7-9 with TRBJ1-2, with 12 bases that match TRBD1. Germline lookup yields CDR1 SEHNR and CDR2 FQNEAQ (reference sequence). This CDR3 contains 14 residues. V shed 7 bases, J shed 5 bases, and the junction held 5 bases outside the gene matches. CDR3 in amino acids: CASKGDRGRYGYTF. CDR3 DNA: TGTGCCAGCAAAGGGGACAGGGGGCGGTATGGCTACACCTTC.

J is TRBJ2-7 and V is TRBV7-9; 7 nucleotides line up with TRBD1. Trimming removed 5 bases from V and 6 bases from J; junction bases left unmatched: 4. The CDR3 is made up of 12 amino acids. Germline CDR1 SEHNR, CDR2 FQNEAQ (reference sequence). CDR3 nucleotide sequence: TGTGCCAGCAGCCTGACAGGGTCCGAGCAGTACGTC. This translates into CASSLTGSEQYV.

The chain couples TRBV6-6 to TRBJ2-3, with 11 bases lining up with TRBD1. V was clipped by 8 bases and J by 1 base; unmatched bases: 2. The CDR3 runs 14 residues. Germline CDR1 is MNHNY and CDR2 is SVGAGI (reference sequence). The CDR3: CASSGQGGTDTQYF. The CDR3 DNA reads as TGTGCCAGCTCGGGACAGGGGGGCACAGATACGCAGTATTTT.

The rearrangement links TRBV1 to TRBJ2-7; TRBD2 is taken as the D call from the table, unchecked against the DNA. TRBV1 is flagged as a pseudogene. CDR3 size: 16 residues. This CDR3 reads CTSSQAQRLRNYEQYV. For the CDR3, the DNA is TGCACCAGCAGCCAAGCTCAGAGACTCCGCAACTACGAGCAGTACGTC.

In its sample, this clone was seen a few times. Within the sample, other DNA sequences also encode this same CDR3. The CDR3 DNA reads TGTGCCAGCTCACTCGGGGGTGAAGCTTTCTTT. It encodes CASSLGGEAFF. The rearrangement joins TRBV18 to TRBJ1-1; perhaps TRBD1 as D (5 bases). CDR1 and CDR2 from the germline V gene are KGHSH and LQKENI. This CDR3 has 11 residues. Trimming removed 4 bases at V and 7 bases at J, with 7 bases between.

DNA for the CDR3: TGTGCCAGTATGAGTTCTGGGGCCAACGTCCTGACTTTC. Its protein product is CASMSSGANVLTF. The V call is TRBV7-9, the J call TRBJ2-6; D unclear. V was clipped by 9 bases and J by 1 base, with 7 bases between them. The germline gives CDR1 SEHNR, CDR2 FQNEAQ (reference sequence). CDR3 size: 13 residues.

This sequence joins TRBV6-2 or TRBV6-3 and TRBJ1-2; tentatively, D is TRBD1 (5 bases). V was pared by 2 bases and J by 4 bases, with 11 bases between. This CDR3 region has 14 residues. Germline CDR1 and CDR2: MNHEY and SVGEGT. The CDR3 bases are TGTGCCAGCAGTTACCAGGGCTTCGCCTATGGCTACACCTTC. It encodes CASSYQGFAYGYTF.

This chain connects TRBV28 to TRBJ1-1; 11 bases match TRBD1. The CDR3 has 19 residues. Germline lookup yields CDR1 MDHEN and CDR2 SYDVKM. V was pared by 3 bases and J by 0 bases, with 12 bases of the junction left unmatched. For the CDR3, the DNA is TGTGCCAGCAGTTTCCCACGGACAGGGGGCGCCCAGATGAACACTGAAGCTTTCTTT. This gives the protein CASSFPRTGGAQMNTEAFF.

The rearrangement links TRBV2 to TRBJ2-1; 8 nucleotides line up with TRBD2. Germline CDR1 is SNHLY and CDR2 is FYNNEI. The CDR3 runs to 15 residues. Trimming removed 6 bases from V and 4 bases from J; junction bases left unmatched: 8. The CDR3 is CASSPAGGGYNEQFF. In DNA, the CDR3 is TGTGCCAGCAGCCCGGCCGGGGGGGGTTACAATGAGCAGTTCTTC.

This chain connects TRBV19 to TRBJ1-5; 7 nucleotides align to TRBD1. The V gene end was trimmed by 3 bases and the J gene end by 0 bases; junction bases not matched to a gene: 8. CDR1 is LNHDA, CDR2 SQIVND, per germline (reference sequence). CDR3 size: 17 residues. The CDR3 here is CASSIPNRGSSNQPQHF. The CDR3 DNA follows: TGTGCCAGTAGTATCCCTAACAGGGGAAGTAGCAATCAGCCCCAGCATTTT.

The V and J genes are TRBV28 and TRBJ2-7; a weak D match, TRBD1 (5 bases). Per the germline V gene, CDR1 is MDHEN and CDR2 is SYDVKM. V lost 8 bases and J 0 bases, leaving 14 bases between the germline ends. This CDR3 has 14 amino acids. CDR3 coding DNA: TGTGCCAGCCGTGACAGACTTCGCTCCTACGAGCAGTACGTC. Its protein is CASRDRLRSYEQYV.

A few counts support this clone. The chain links TRBV7-9 to TRBJ1-6; 7 bases align to TRBD1. From germline, CDR1 is SEHNR and CDR2 FQNEAQ (reference sequence). With V trimmed by 5 bases and J by 5 bases, 9 bases remained unmatched. The CDR3 contains 16 residues. The CDR3 protein is CASSTKGGADNSPLHF. As DNA, the CDR3 is TGTGCCAGCAGCACGAAAGGGGGCGCAGATAATTCACCCCTCCACTTT.

The chain carries TRBV6-6 and TRBJ1-2, with 8 bases lining up with TRBD1. Trimming took 7 bases from V and 4 from J; bases not matched to a gene: 5. The CDR3 length is 13 residues. Per the germline V gene, CDR1 is MNHNY and CDR2 is SVGAGI (reference sequence). The CDR3 DNA is TGTGCCAGCACGGGGACAGGTTCCTATGGCTACACCTTC. Translating gives CASTGTGSYGYTF.